Listed below are T cell receptor beta chains from one sample, sequenced in a study of glioma-infiltrating T cells after dendritic cell vaccination. Only in-frame clones appear in the TCRdb table, and some are missing; sequencing was by immunoSEQ multiplex PCR. The sample consists of tens of thousands of clones, approximately 86% of them appearing once. The sample in question was blood, obtained after dendritic cell vaccination. The receptors come from a human donor with glioblastoma. Each CDR3 is given without its conserved first and last residue. The D gene is left open where the match is weak. Size values are once, few and many counts, or a class for expanded clones, and some rows have none.

-	-	TRBV4-1	13	TRBJ1-2	ASSPNLNSNYGYT
-	-	TRBV7-2	12	TRBJ1-1	ASSLARGNTEAF
-	-	TRBV19	12	TRBJ1-6	ASSHPGNNSPLH
-	-	TRBV18	13	TRBJ1-3	ASSPRQAVGNTIY
-	-	TRBV21-1	12	TRBJ1-1	ARPIRPLDTEAF
-	-	TRBV30	15	TRBJ2-5	AWVGPSRLSFQETQY
-	-	TRBV25-1	9	TRBJ2-3	ATQVADTQY
-	-	TRBV9	13	TRBJ1-5	ASSVDRYSNQPQH
TRBD2	-	TRBV4-2	14	TRBJ2-3	ASSQTTSGGLDTQY
TRBD2	once	TRBV6-1	13	TRBJ2-5	ASSEGGGTQETQY
TRBD2	few	TRBV30	13	TRBJ2-7	AWSGTSGAPYEQY
-	-	TRBV29-1	11	TRBJ1-2	SIRLTGNYGYT
-	few	TRBV30	12	TRBJ1-3	AWNRASSGNTIY
TRBD1	-	TRBV5-1	12	TRBJ1-2	ASSRGQGDNGYT
-	-	TRBV21-1	12	TRBJ1-2	ASSRDRGNYGYT